This T cell receptor beta chain was captured by sequencing in a study of T cell repertoires in cytomegalovirus infection. TCRdb processed the reads anew with MiXCR; each CDR3 protein has one entry. The data hold approximately 550,000 distinct CDR3 sequences, with 16% observed a single time. The study's findings and limits: Ex vivo responses were dominated by HLA-C-restricted CMV-specific TCR beta clonotypes.

In the case of this clonotype: Antigen: not known.

Trimming removed 4 bases at V and 5 bases at J, with 15 bases between. The CDR3 is made up of 13 amino acids. Germline V gives CDR1 SQVTM, CDR2 ANQGSEA. The sequenced sample consisted of CD8+ T cells from PBMCs. This TCR derives from a human donor in good health (CMV status not recorded). Some clones in this sample may be carry-over from other donors' samples. The chain combines TRBV29-1 with TRBJ2-7, with a possible D match to TRBD1 (6 bases). For the CDR3, the DNA is TGCAGCGTTGCTACCGGGACAAGAAACGAGCAGTACTTC. This gives the protein CSVATGTRNEQYF.